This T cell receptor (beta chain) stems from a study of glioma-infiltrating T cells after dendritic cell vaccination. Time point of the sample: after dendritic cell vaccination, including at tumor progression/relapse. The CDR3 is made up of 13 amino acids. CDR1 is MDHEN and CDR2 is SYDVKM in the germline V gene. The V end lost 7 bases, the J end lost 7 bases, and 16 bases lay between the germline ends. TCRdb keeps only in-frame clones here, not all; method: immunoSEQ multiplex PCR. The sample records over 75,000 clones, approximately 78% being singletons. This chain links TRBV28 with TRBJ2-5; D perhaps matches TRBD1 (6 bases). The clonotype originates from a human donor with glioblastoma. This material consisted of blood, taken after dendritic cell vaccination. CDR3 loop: CASTSSPRGTQYF. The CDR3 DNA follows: TGTGCCAGCACCTCAAGCCCCAGGGGGACCCAGTACTTC. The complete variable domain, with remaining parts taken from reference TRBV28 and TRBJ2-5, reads DVKVTQSSRYLVKRTGEKVFLECVQDMDHENMFWYRQDPGLGLRLIYFSYDVKMKEKGDIPEGYSVSREKKERFSLILESASTNQTSMYLCASTSSPRGTQYFGPGTRLLVL.